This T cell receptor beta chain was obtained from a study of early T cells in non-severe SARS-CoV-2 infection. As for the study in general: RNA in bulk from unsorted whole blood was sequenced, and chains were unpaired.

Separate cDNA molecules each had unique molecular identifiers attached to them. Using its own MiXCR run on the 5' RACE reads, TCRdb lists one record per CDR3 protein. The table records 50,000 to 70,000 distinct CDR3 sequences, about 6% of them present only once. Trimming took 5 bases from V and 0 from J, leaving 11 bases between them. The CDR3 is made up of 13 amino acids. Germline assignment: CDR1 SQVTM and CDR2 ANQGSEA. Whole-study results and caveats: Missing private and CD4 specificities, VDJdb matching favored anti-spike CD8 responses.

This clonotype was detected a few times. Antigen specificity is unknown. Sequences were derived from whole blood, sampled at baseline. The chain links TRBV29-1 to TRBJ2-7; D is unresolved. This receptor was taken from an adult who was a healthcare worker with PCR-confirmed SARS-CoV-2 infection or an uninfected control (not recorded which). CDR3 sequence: CSVRPESSYEQYF. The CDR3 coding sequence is TGCAGCGTTCGGCCTGAGAGCTCCTACGAGCAGTACTTC.